What follows are 14 T cell receptor beta chains derived from one specimen sequenced in a study of T cell responses to AZD1222 COVID-19 vaccine. Here immunoSEQ multiplex PCR was the method, and the copy in TCRdb shows in-frame clones only, minus some. Among about 130,000 clones listed, 88% were seen once. Sequenced material: peripheral blood, taken 28 days after the second AZD1222 dose. Every receptor here comes from an adult who received the AZD1222 COVID-19 vaccine.

The J gene is TRBJ2-7, the V gene TRBV7-9, with 10 bases lining up with TRBD1. Germline values: CDR1 SEHNR, CDR2 FQNEAQ (reference sequence). CDR3 length: 16 amino acids. The J segment lost 2 bases and the V segment lost 5 bases, leaving 9 bases of the junction unmatched. The CDR3 bases are TGTGCCAGCAGCGCCCCGGGACAGGGGTCGCCCTACGAGCAGTACTTC. It is translated as CASSAPGQGSPYEQYF.

The chain links TRBV9 to TRBJ2-1; D call uncertain. The germline V gene has CDR1 SGDLS and CDR2 YYNGEE. The CDR3 length is 13 residues. The ends were cut back, 0 bases at V and 3 bases at J, with 4 bases in the middle. The CDR3 DNA reads as TGTGCCAGCAGCGTAGCAGTCTACAATGAGCAGTTCTTC. Its translation is CASSVAVYNEQFF.

The gene calls are TRBV30 and TRBJ1-3; D not resolved. Trimming shortened V by 0 bases and J by 4 bases, and 4 bases separated the two germline ends. This CDR3 has 12 amino acids. The V gene's germline CDR1 is GTSNPN and CDR2 SVGIG (reference sequence). This CDR3 reads CAWSVSGNTIYF. The CDR3 DNA sequence: TGTGCCTGGAGTGTATCAGGAAACACCATATATTTT.

This rearrangement joins TRBV18 to TRBJ2-3; D call uncertain. V was clipped by 5 bases and J by 0 bases, with 6 bases between them. The CDR3 runs 13 residues. Per the germline V gene, CDR1 is KGHSH and CDR2 is LQKENI. CDR3 sequence: CASSTTSTDTQYF. The CDR3, as DNA: TGTGCCAGCTCAACTACTAGCACAGATACGCAGTATTTT.

V is TRBV27 and J is TRBJ1-5; 7 bases match TRBD1. The length of the CDR3 is 17 residues. Germline CDR1 is MNHEY and CDR2 is SMNVEV (reference sequence). With V trimmed by 3 bases and J by 1 base, 9 bases remained unmatched. CDR3 coding DNA: TGTGCCAGCAGTTTCACTTCAGGGGGGTTGAGCAATCAGCCCCAGCATTTT. This gives the protein CASSFTSGGLSNQPQHF.

V and J are TRBV4-3 and TRBJ1-2, with 8 bases matching TRBD1. Germline V CDR1 and CDR2: LGHNA, YSLEER. Trimming at V came to 4 bases and at J to 3 bases, leaving 4 bases not matched to a gene. This CDR3 spans 14 amino acids. CDR3 DNA sequence: TGCGCCAGCAGCCCTAACAGGGGGGACTATGGCTACACCTTC. Its translation is CASSPNRGDYGYTF.

This clone has only one observation. This sequence joins TRBV7-2 and TRBJ2-3, with TRBD2 matching over 9 bases. The CDR3 has 18 residues. V gave up 6 bases and J gave up 3 bases; unmatched junction bases: 16. The germline V gene has CDR1 SGHTA and CDR2 FQGNSA. The CDR3 bases are TGTGCCAGCAGTTCCACTGGACTAGCGAGAGGTTGGACAGATACGCAGTATTTT. It codes for CASSSTGLARGWTDTQYF.

The rearrangement joins TRBV29-1 to TRBJ1-1; TRBD1 might be the D (5 bases). Germline CDR1 SQVTM, CDR2 ANQGSEA. CDR3 length: 13 residues. V lost 4 bases and J lost 1, with 10 bases in between. The CDR3 reads CSVVLQGNTEAFF. For the CDR3, the DNA is TGCAGCGTTGTCCTTCAGGGGAACACTGAAGCTTTCTTT.

This clone was seen just once. The rearrangement joins TRBV11-2 to TRBJ2-5; D possibly uses TRBD1 or TRBD2 (5 bases each). The CDR3 has 12 amino acids. The V end was cut by 6 bases, the J end by 5 bases, with 10 bases between. Germline V gene sequence: CDR1 SGHAT, CDR2 FQNNGV. The CDR3 here is CASRSGGETQYF. The CDR3 nucleotides are TGTGCCAGCAGATCTGGGGGTGAGACCCAGTACTTC.

This clone was detected only a few times. The chain carries TRBV18 and TRBJ2-7; D possibly corresponds to TRBD2 (5 bases). V was clipped by 3 bases and J by 2 bases, with 11 bases between them. This CDR3 comprises 14 residues. Germline V gene sequence: CDR1 KGHSH, CDR2 LQKENI. The CDR3 is CASSPDGIPYEQYF. For the CDR3, the DNA is TGTGCCAGCTCACCGGACGGGATACCCTACGAGCAGTACTTC.

Here the CDR3 DNA reads TGCGCCAGCAGCCTCCGGACTAGCGGGAGTGGAACAGATACGCAGTATTTT. Protein product: CASSLRTSGSGTDTQYF. The chain employs TRBV5-1 and TRBJ2-3, with TRBD2 identical over 13 bases. The length of the CDR3 is 17 residues. Germline assignment: CDR1 SGHRS and CDR2 YFSETQ. The junction had 8 bases not matched to a gene; V was cut back by 4 bases and J by 3 bases.

This rearrangement joins TRBV4-1 to TRBJ2-7; D is unresolved. Between the trimmed V and J ends, which lost 6 bases and 1 base, there was a span of 7 bases. The CDR3 is 12 residues long. Germline loops: CDR1 MGHRA, CDR2 YSYEKL. For the CDR3, the DNA is TGCGCCAGCAGTACCCATTCCTACGAGCAGTACTTC. Protein sequence: CASSTHSYEQYF.

The gene calls are TRBV5-1 and TRBJ2-1; unclear D gene. The CDR3 consists of 13 residues. Germline CDR1 SGHRS, CDR2 YFSETQ. Trimming took 2 bases from V and 7 from J, leaving 10 bases between them. For the CDR3, the DNA is TGCGCCAGCAGCTTAATCAGCTATAATGAGCAGTTCTTC. Its protein product is CASSLISYNEQFF.

The chain recombines TRBV4-2 with TRBJ1-6, with 11 bases aligning to TRBD1. Germline V gene data show CDR1 as LGHNA and CDR2 as YNFKEQ. V lost 6 bases to trimming and J lost 10 bases; unmatched junction nucleotides: 5. This CDR3 is 14 amino acids long. CDR3 region: CASSRGQGESPLHF. The DNA of the CDR3 is TGTGCCAGCAGTCGGGGACAGGGGGAATCACCCCTCCACTTT.